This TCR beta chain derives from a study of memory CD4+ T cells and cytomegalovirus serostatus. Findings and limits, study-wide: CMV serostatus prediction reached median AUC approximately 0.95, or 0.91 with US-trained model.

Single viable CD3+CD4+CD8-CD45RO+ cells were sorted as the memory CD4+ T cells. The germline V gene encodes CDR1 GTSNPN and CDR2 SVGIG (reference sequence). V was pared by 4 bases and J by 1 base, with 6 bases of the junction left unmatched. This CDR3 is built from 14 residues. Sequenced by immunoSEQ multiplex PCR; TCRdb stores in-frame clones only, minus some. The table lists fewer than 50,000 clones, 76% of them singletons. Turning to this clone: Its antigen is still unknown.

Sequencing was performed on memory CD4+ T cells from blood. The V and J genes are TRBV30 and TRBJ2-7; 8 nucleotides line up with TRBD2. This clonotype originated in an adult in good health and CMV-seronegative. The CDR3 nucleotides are TGTGCCTGGAAAGGTAGCGGGACTTCCTACGAGCAGTACTTC. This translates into CAWKGSGTSYEQYF.